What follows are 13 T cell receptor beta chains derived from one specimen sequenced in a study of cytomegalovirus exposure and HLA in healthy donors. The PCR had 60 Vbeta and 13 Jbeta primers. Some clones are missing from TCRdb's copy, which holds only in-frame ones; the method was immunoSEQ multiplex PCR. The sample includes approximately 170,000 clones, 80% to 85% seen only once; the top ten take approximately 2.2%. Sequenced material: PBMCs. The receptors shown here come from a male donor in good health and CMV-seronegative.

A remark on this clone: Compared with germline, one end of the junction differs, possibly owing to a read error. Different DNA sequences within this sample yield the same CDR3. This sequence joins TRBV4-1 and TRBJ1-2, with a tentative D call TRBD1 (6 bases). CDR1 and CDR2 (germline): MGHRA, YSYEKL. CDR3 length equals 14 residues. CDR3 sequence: CASRQVAGDYGYTF. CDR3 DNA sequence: TGCGCCAGCAGACAAGTGGCAGGGGACTATGGCTACACCTTC.

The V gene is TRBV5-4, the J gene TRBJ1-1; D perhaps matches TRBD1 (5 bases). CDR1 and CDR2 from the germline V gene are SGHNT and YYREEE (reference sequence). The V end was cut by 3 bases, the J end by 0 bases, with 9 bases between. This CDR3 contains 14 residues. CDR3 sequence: CASSSMDMNTEAFF. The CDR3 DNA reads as TGTGCCAGCAGCTCGATGGACATGAACACTGAAGCTTTCTTT.

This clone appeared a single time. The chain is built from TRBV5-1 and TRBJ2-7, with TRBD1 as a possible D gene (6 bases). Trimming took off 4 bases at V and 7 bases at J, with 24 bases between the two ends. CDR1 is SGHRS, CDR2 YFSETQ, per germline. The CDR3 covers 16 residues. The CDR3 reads CASSIQTTGAGGEQYF. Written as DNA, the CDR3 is TGCGCCAGCAGCATTCAAACGACAGGAGCTGGGGGTGAGCAGTACTTC.

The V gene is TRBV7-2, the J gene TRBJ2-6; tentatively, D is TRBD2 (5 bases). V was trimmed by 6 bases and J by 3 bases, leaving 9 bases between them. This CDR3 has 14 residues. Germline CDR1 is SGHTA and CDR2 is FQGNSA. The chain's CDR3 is CASRPGSGANVLTF. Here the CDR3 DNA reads TGTGCCAGCAGGCCGGGGAGTGGGGCCAACGTCCTGACTTTC.

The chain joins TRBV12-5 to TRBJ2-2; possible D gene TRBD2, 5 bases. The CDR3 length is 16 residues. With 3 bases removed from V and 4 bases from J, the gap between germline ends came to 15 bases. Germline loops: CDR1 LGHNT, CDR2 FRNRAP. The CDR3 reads CASGFGDERGTGELFF. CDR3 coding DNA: TGTGCTAGTGGTTTCGGAGACGAACGGGGCACCGGGGAGCTGTTTTTT.

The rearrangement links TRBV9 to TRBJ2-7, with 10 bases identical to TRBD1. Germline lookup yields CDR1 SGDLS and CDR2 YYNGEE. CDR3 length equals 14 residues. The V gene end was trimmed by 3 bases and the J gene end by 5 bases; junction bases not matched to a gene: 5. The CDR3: CASSAAGTGDEQYF. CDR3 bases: TGTGCCAGCAGCGCAGCCGGGACAGGGGACGAGCAGTACTTC.

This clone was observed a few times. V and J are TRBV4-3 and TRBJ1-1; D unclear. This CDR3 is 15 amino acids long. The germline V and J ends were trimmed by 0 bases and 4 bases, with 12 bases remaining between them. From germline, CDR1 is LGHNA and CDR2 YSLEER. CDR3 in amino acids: CASSQDWGSGTEAFF. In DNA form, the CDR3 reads TGCGCCAGCAGCCAAGATTGGGGAAGCGGCACTGAAGCTTTCTTT.

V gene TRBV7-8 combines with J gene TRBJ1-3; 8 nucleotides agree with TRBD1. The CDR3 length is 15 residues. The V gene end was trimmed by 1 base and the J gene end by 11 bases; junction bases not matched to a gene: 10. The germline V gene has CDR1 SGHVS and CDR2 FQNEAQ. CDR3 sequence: CASSLDRDRLGAIYF. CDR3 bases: TGTGCCAGCAGCTTAGATAGGGACAGGCTAGGAGCCATATATTTT.

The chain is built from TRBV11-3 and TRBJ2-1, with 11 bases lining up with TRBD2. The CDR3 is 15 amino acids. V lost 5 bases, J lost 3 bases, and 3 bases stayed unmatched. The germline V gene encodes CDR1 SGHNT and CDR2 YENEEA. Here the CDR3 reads CASSPLAGGYNEQFF. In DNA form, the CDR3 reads TGTGCCAGCAGCCCTCTAGCGGGAGGCTACAATGAGCAGTTCTTC. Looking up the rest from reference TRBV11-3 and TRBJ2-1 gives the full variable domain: EAGVVQSPRYKIIEKKQPVAFWCNPISGHNTLYWYLQNLGQGPELLIRYENEEAVDDSQLPKDRFSAERLKGVDSTLKIQPAELGDSAVYLCASSPLAGGYNEQFFGPGTRLTVL.

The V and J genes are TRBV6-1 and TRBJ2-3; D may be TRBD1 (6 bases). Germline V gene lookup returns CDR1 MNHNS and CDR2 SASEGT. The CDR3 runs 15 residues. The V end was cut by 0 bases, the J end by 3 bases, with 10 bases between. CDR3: CASSEAPGVTDTQYF. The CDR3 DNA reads TGTGCCAGCAGTGAAGCCCCAGGGGTGACAGATACGCAGTATTTT.

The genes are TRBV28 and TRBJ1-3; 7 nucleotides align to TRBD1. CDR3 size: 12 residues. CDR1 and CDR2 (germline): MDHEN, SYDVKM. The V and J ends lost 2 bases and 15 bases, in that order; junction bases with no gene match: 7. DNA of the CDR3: TGTGCCAGCAGTTTACGACAGGGTAAATCATATTTT. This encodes CASSLRQGKSYF. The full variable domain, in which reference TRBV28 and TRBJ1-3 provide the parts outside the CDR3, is DVKVTQSSRYLVKRTGEKVFLECVQDMDHENMFWYRQDPGLGLRLIYFSYDVKMKEKGDIPEGYSVSREKKERFSLILESASTNQTSMYLCASSLRQGKSYFGEGSWLTVV.

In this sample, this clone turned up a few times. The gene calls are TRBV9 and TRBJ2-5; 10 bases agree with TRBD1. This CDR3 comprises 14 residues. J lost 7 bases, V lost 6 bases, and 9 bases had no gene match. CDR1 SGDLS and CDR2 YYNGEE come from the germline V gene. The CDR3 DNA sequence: TGTGCCAGCACCCCTTCTAGGACAGGGGGGACCCAGTACTTC. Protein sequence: CASTPSRTGGTQYF.

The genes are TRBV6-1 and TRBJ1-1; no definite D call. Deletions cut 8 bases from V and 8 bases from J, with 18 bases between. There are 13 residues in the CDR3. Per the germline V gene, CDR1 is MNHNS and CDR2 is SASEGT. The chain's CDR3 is CASHTNVGREAFF. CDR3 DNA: TGTGCCAGCCATACAAACGTGGGCAGAGAAGCTTTCTTT.